The rows below give T cell receptor beta chains drawn from one sample of a study of OX40 agonist ivuxolimab in advanced cancers. Measured with immunoSEQ multiplex PCR; TCRdb has only the in-frame clones, and not every one. The table shows under 60,000 clones, with 70% to 85% occurring only once. The specimen comprised CD4+ or CD8+ T cells sorted from blood, sampled in a trial of the OX40 agonist ivuxolimab. The receptors shown here come from an adult with an advanced solid tumor such as melanoma, head and neck, liver or kidney cancer. Both conserved end residues are part of each CDR3. A D gene is named only where the DNA matches it firmly. Clone size is stated in some rows and not others, as once, few, many or a class when expanded.

d_gene: .; abundance: .; v_gene: TRBV6-5; j_gene: TRBJ1-2; CDR3nt: TGTGCCAGCAGTTACTCAGCAGCGACACCCTATGGCTACACCTTC; CDR3aa: CASSYSAATPYGYTF
d_gene: .; abundance: .; v_gene: TRBV28; j_gene: TRBJ1-2; CDR3nt: TGTGCCAGCAGTGGGGGGTATGGCTACACCTTC; CDR3aa: CASSGGYGYTF
d_gene: .; abundance: .; v_gene: TRBV9; j_gene: TRBJ1-5; CDR3nt: TGTGCCAGCAGCCAACGCAATCAGCCCCAGCATTTT; CDR3aa: CASSQRNQPQHF
d_gene: .; abundance: .; v_gene: TRBV5-1; j_gene: TRBJ2-7; CDR3nt: TGCGCCAGCAGCCCTCAGGACAGAAGCGAGCAGTACTTC; CDR3aa: CASSPQDRSEQYF
d_gene: .; abundance: .; v_gene: TRBV28; j_gene: TRBJ1-2; CDR3nt: TGTGCCAGCAGTTTTGGCAGCCGAACCTTCTATGGCTACACCTTC; CDR3aa: CASSFGSRTFYGYTF
d_gene: .; abundance: few; v_gene: TRBV2; j_gene: TRBJ1-6; CDR3nt: TGTGCCAGCAGTGGGAGACAGGATTCACCCCTCCACTTT; CDR3aa: CASSGRQDSPLHF
d_gene: .; abundance: .; v_gene: TRBV30; j_gene: TRBJ1-1; CDR3nt: TGTGCCTGGAGTGTCTTAGACAGGAGGGACACTGAAGCTTTCTTT; CDR3aa: CAWSVLDRRDTEAFF
d_gene: .; abundance: .; v_gene: TRBV7-2; j_gene: TRBJ2-7; CDR3nt: TGTGCCAGCACGAAAGGAGACTCCTACGAGCAGTACTTC; CDR3aa: CASTKGDSYEQYF
d_gene: .; abundance: once; v_gene: TRBV11-3; j_gene: TRBJ2-7; CDR3nt: TGTGCCAGCAGCTTAGATCAAAGTGGAGAGCAGTACTTC; CDR3aa: CASSLDQSGEQYF
d_gene: .; abundance: .; v_gene: TRBV7-2; j_gene: TRBJ2-7; CDR3nt: TGTGCCAGCAGCTCCAGTGGGGACACCTACGAGCAGTACTTC; CDR3aa: CASSSSGDTYEQYF
d_gene: .; abundance: once; v_gene: TRBV29-1; j_gene: TRBJ2-1; CDR3nt: TGCAGCGTTGGGGGTCAGGGTAGTGAGCAGTTCTTC; CDR3aa: CSVGGQGSEQFF
d_gene: TRBD2; abundance: .; v_gene: TRBV28; j_gene: TRBJ2-7; CDR3nt: TGTGCCAGCAGCTTTATCCCCCGACTAGCGGGCCACGAGCAGTACTTC; CDR3aa: CASSFIPRLAGHEQYF
d_gene: .; abundance: .; v_gene: TRBV5-4; j_gene: TRBJ2-3; CDR3nt: TGTGCCAGCAGCTTGGAGGCAGGTTTAGATACGCAGTATTTT; CDR3aa: CASSLEAGLDTQYF
d_gene: .; abundance: .; v_gene: TRBV19; j_gene: TRBJ2-7; CDR3nt: TGTGCCAGTAGTATATCCGGGCGAGGCGAGCAGTACTTC; CDR3aa: CASSISGRGEQYF
d_gene: .; abundance: .; v_gene: TRBV28; j_gene: TRBJ2-7; CDR3nt: TGTGCCAGCGGCCGGACCTACGAGCAGTACTTC; CDR3aa: CASGRTYEQYF
d_gene: .; abundance: .; v_gene: TRBV29-1; j_gene: TRBJ1-2; CDR3nt: TGCAGCTTTAGGGGGGTAAGGGGCTACACCTTC; CDR3aa: CSFRGVRGYTF
d_gene: .; abundance: .; v_gene: TRBV30; j_gene: TRBJ2-2; CDR3nt: TGTGCCTGGAGTCGGGGGGCAGCGAACACCGGGGAGCTGTTTTTT; CDR3aa: CAWSRGAANTGELFF
d_gene: TRBD2; abundance: .; v_gene: TRBV11-3; j_gene: TRBJ2-5; CDR3nt: TGTGCCAGCAGGCGGGGGGGCGGGGAGACCCAGTACTTC; CDR3aa: CASRRGGGETQYF
d_gene: .; abundance: .; v_gene: TRBV6-6; j_gene: TRBJ2-2; CDR3nt: TGTGCCAGCAGTTTCAAGGGGCAGGGTACCGGGGAGCTGTTTTTT; CDR3aa: CASSFKGQGTGELFF
d_gene: .; abundance: few; v_gene: TRBV11-3; j_gene: TRBJ1-6; CDR3nt: TGTGCCAGCAGCTCAACGTCGGATTCACCCCTCCACTTT; CDR3aa: CASSSTSDSPLHF
d_gene: .; abundance: once; v_gene: TRBV5-4; j_gene: TRBJ1-4; CDR3nt: TGTGCCAGCAGCTTCGGTCTACAGGGCGAGAAGGAAAAACTGTTTTTT; CDR3aa: CASSFGLQGEKEKLFF
d_gene: TRBD2; abundance: .; v_gene: TRBV18; j_gene: TRBJ2-5; CDR3nt: TGTGCCAGCTCACCAAGAAGCGGGGGGGGGACCCAGTACTTC; CDR3aa: CASSPRSGGGTQYF
d_gene: .; abundance: .; v_gene: TRBV7-3; j_gene: TRBJ2-3; CDR3nt: TGTGCCAGCAGCGCCTCCCACCGAGATACGCAGTATTTT; CDR3aa: CASSASHRDTQYF
d_gene: .; abundance: .; v_gene: TRBV9; j_gene: TRBJ2-3; CDR3nt: TGTGCCAGCAGCAAGAATACTGGGGATACGCAGTATTTT; CDR3aa: CASSKNTGDTQYF
d_gene: TRBD2; abundance: .; v_gene: TRBV5-1; j_gene: TRBJ2-1; CDR3nt: TGCGCCCGGCATAGCGGGGGGGCCAGTGAGCAGTTCTTC; CDR3aa: CARHSGGASEQFF
d_gene: TRBD1; abundance: few; v_gene: TRBV27; j_gene: TRBJ2-1; CDR3nt: TGTGCCAGCAGCTCACAGGGGATCGCTGAGCAGTTCTTC; CDR3aa: CASSSQGIAEQFF
d_gene: TRBD1; abundance: .; v_gene: TRBV19; j_gene: TRBJ1-6; CDR3nt: TGTGCCAGTAGTGTACAGGGGGCTATGAATTCACCCCTCCACTTT; CDR3aa: CASSVQGAMNSPLHF
d_gene: .; abundance: .; v_gene: TRBV30; j_gene: TRBJ2-1; CDR3nt: TGTGCCTGGACTAGCCGGGTCTACAATGAGCAGTTCTTC; CDR3aa: CAWTSRVYNEQFF
d_gene: .; abundance: few; v_gene: TRBV2; j_gene: TRBJ1-3; CDR3nt: TGTGCCAGCCGGTTAGACGATGGAAACACCATATATTTT; CDR3aa: CASRLDDGNTIYF
d_gene: .; abundance: .; v_gene: TRBV11-3; j_gene: TRBJ2-3; CDR3nt: TGTGCCAGCAGCGCGATCCTCGGGCCGGAGGCAGATACGCAGTATTTT; CDR3aa: CASSAILGPEADTQYF
d_gene: TRBD2; abundance: .; v_gene: TRBV10-3; j_gene: TRBJ2-1; CDR3nt: TGTGCCATCAGGGAGGACAGGACTAGCGATGAGCAGTTCTTC; CDR3aa: CAIREDRTSDEQFF
d_gene: .; abundance: .; v_gene: TRBV28; j_gene: TRBJ2-6; CDR3nt: TGTGCCAGCCGTCAAGGGGCCAACGTCCTGACTTTC; CDR3aa: CASRQGANVLTF
d_gene: TRBD2; abundance: .; v_gene: TRBV7-8; j_gene: TRBJ2-7; CDR3nt: TGTGCCAGCAGCTTAGGGGGGGGGACTAACCCCAACGAGCAGTACTTC; CDR3aa: CASSLGGGTNPNEQYF
d_gene: .; abundance: .; v_gene: TRBV4-1; j_gene: TRBJ2-7; CDR3nt: TGCGCCAGCAGCCAAGATCACGGGCCCTACGAGCAGTACTTC; CDR3aa: CASSQDHGPYEQYF
d_gene: .; abundance: .; v_gene: TRBV19; j_gene: TRBJ2-1; CDR3nt: TGTGCCAGTAGTACGGTCGGGAAATACAATGAGCAGTTCTTC; CDR3aa: CASSTVGKYNEQFF
d_gene: .; abundance: .; v_gene: TRBV7-3; j_gene: TRBJ2-3; CDR3nt: TGTGCCAGCAGCTCCGACATAAACACAGATACGCAGTATTTT; CDR3aa: CASSSDINTDTQYF
d_gene: .; abundance: few; v_gene: TRBV19; j_gene: TRBJ2-3; CDR3nt: TGTGCCAGTAGTATTAAACTGGGGGCAGATACGCAGTATTTT; CDR3aa: CASSIKLGADTQYF
d_gene: .; abundance: .; v_gene: TRBV19; j_gene: TRBJ1-5; CDR3nt: TGTGCCAGTAGTCTTCACGGGGATGGCAATCAGCCCCAGCATTTT; CDR3aa: CASSLHGDGNQPQHF
d_gene: .; abundance: once; v_gene: TRBV29-1; j_gene: TRBJ2-3; CDR3nt: TGCAGCGTGGAACAGACGCGCACAGATACGCAGTATTTT; CDR3aa: CSVEQTRTDTQYF
d_gene: TRBD1; abundance: .; v_gene: TRBV6-6; j_gene: TRBJ1-1; CDR3nt: TGTGCCAGCAGGCCGGGACAGGGACTTACTGAAGCTTTCTTT; CDR3aa: CASRPGQGLTEAFF
d_gene: .; abundance: .; v_gene: TRBV30; j_gene: TRBJ1-4; CDR3nt: TGTGCGGGATCTCCGCCCGGTAATGAAAAACTGTTTTTT; CDR3aa: CAGSPPGNEKLFF
d_gene: TRBD2; abundance: .; v_gene: TRBV7-9; j_gene: TRBJ2-3; CDR3nt: TGTGCCAGCAGCTTAGGGTTGGGAGGGATAGTCACAGATACGCAGTATTTT; CDR3aa: CASSLGLGGIVTDTQYF
d_gene: .; abundance: .; v_gene: TRBV4-3; j_gene: TRBJ2-1; CDR3nt: TGCGCCAGCAGCCAAGGGTCGACAGACAATGAGCAGTTCTTC; CDR3aa: CASSQGSTDNEQFF
d_gene: .; abundance: .; v_gene: TRBV7-9; j_gene: TRBJ1-5; CDR3nt: TGTGCCAGCAGTCCCCGCCCCCAGGGCGATCAGCCCCAGCATTTT; CDR3aa: CASSPRPQGDQPQHF
d_gene: .; abundance: .; v_gene: TRBV4-2; j_gene: TRBJ1-1; CDR3nt: TGTGCCAGCAGCCAATGGGATACCGACACTGAAGCTTTCTTT; CDR3aa: CASSQWDTDTEAFF
d_gene: TRBD1; abundance: .; v_gene: TRBV28; j_gene: TRBJ1-5; CDR3nt: TGTGCCAGCAGCCACGACAGGGACGCAGCGCCCCAGCATTTT; CDR3aa: CASSHDRDAAPQHF
d_gene: TRBD2; abundance: .; v_gene: TRBV2; j_gene: TRBJ2-7; CDR3nt: TGTGCCAGCAGGATCGGGGGGTACGAGCAGTACTTC; CDR3aa: CASRIGGYEQYF
d_gene: .; abundance: .; v_gene: TRBV5-1; j_gene: TRBJ2-5; CDR3nt: TGCGCCAGCAGCTTGGCGGTGTACCAAGAGACCCAGTACTTC; CDR3aa: CASSLAVYQETQYF
d_gene: .; abundance: few; v_gene: TRBV18; j_gene: TRBJ1-1; CDR3nt: TGTGCCAGCTCACCTCAAACCGAGTCAATTGAAGCTTTCTTT; CDR3aa: CASSPQTESIEAFF
d_gene: .; abundance: .; v_gene: TRBV6-5; j_gene: TRBJ1-1; CDR3nt: TGTGCCAGCAGCCAGACAGGGAACACTGAAGCTTTCTTT; CDR3aa: CASSQTGNTEAFF
d_gene: .; abundance: .; v_gene: TRBV6-4; j_gene: TRBJ2-5; CDR3nt: TGTGCCAGCAGTAGGGGGGGCGGAGAGACCCAGTACTTC; CDR3aa: CASSRGGGETQYF
d_gene: .; abundance: .; v_gene: TRBV5-1; j_gene: TRBJ1-1; CDR3nt: TGCGCCAGCAGCACAGGACAGCCGAACACTGAAGCTTTCTTT; CDR3aa: CASSTGQPNTEAFF
d_gene: TRBD1; abundance: few; v_gene: TRBV30; j_gene: TRBJ1-6; CDR3nt: TGTGCCTGGAGTGTAGGGACAGGAAGAGTTTCACCCCTCCACTTT; CDR3aa: CAWSVGTGRVSPLHF
d_gene: .; abundance: .; v_gene: TRBV6-5; j_gene: TRBJ1-2; CDR3nt: TGTGCCAGCAGTTACCACAACTATGGCTACACCTTC; CDR3aa: CASSYHNYGYTF
d_gene: .; abundance: few; v_gene: TRBV6-1; j_gene: TRBJ1-3; CDR3nt: TGTGCCAGCAGCATGGCAGGAGTGATCGGAAACACCATATATTTT; CDR3aa: CASSMAGVIGNTIYF